The rows below give T cell receptor beta chains drawn from one sample of a study of CD8 T cells in ankylosing spondylitis. TCRdb passed the 5' RACE reads through MiXCR, listing each CDR3 protein once. Of a few hundred thousand distinct CDR3 sequences in the sample, around 7.9% were seen once. Input material: blood, either unsorted or a sorted T cell fraction (not recorded which). All receptors come from a male donor with ankylosing spondylitis. The CDR3 runs from the conserved cysteine through the conserved F or W. Fields, in order: V gene, J gene, D gene, clone size, CDR3 DNA, CDR3 protein. D genes are given only for firm matches. Part of the rows lack a size; the others show once, few, many or a class for expanded clones.

V gene: TRBV27; J gene: TRBJ1-2; D gene: -; clone size: -; CDR3 DNA: TGTGCCAGCAGTTTCCAAAACTATGGCTACACCTTC; CDR3 protein: CASSFQNYGYTF
V gene: TRBV12-3/TRBV12-4; J gene: TRBJ2-1; D gene: -; clone size: many; CDR3 DNA: TGTGCCAGCAGTAATGGGGGACTGAGCTCCTACAATGAGCAGTTCTTC; CDR3 protein: CASSNGGLSSYNEQFF
V gene: TRBV6-6; J gene: TRBJ1-2; D gene: TRBD1; clone size: many; CDR3 DNA: TGTGCCAGCAGTTCCATTTTGACAGGGGGCTATGGCTACACCTTC; CDR3 protein: CASSSILTGGYGYTF
V gene: TRBV20-1; J gene: TRBJ1-1; D gene: -; clone size: many; CDR3 DNA: TGCAGTGCTAGGTCCCTTGCCACTGAAGCTTTCTTT; CDR3 protein: CSARSLATEAFF
V gene: TRBV2; J gene: TRBJ2-1; D gene: TRBD1; clone size: many; CDR3 DNA: TGTGCCAGCAGCGAGACAGGGGCGTCCCCCAATGAGCAGTTCTTC; CDR3 protein: CASSETGASPNEQFF
V gene: TRBV20-1; J gene: TRBJ1-1; D gene: -; clone size: many; CDR3 DNA: TGCAGTGCTAGCCTCCTCCGGCGTGAAGCTTTCTTT; CDR3 protein: CSASLLRREAFF
V gene: TRBV29-1; J gene: TRBJ2-7; D gene: TRBD2; clone size: many; CDR3 DNA: TGCAGCGTCCATAGCGGGACCGGGAGCGGCGAGCAGTACTTC; CDR3 protein: CSVHSGTGSGEQYF
V gene: TRBV12-3/TRBV12-4; J gene: TRBJ2-1; D gene: -; clone size: many; CDR3 DNA: TGTGCCAGCAGCGGGGATAACGTCTACAATGAGCAGTTCTTC; CDR3 protein: CASSGDNVYNEQFF
V gene: TRBV28; J gene: TRBJ2-4; D gene: -; clone size: many; CDR3 DNA: TGTGCCAGCGCCCCCCGCTGGGGGGCTATAGCCAAAAACATTCAGTACTTC; CDR3 protein: CASAPRWGAIAKNIQYF
V gene: TRBV2; J gene: TRBJ1-5; D gene: -; clone size: many; CDR3 DNA: TGTGCCAGCAGCTGGGGAGTAGATTATCAGCCCCAGCATTTT; CDR3 protein: CASSWGVDYQPQHF
V gene: TRBV6-5; J gene: TRBJ2-2; D gene: TRBD1; clone size: -; CDR3 DNA: TGTGCCAGCAGTTACTCGAACAGGGGGCGCACCGGGGAGCTGTTTTTT; CDR3 protein: CASSYSNRGRTGELFF
V gene: TRBV6-5; J gene: TRBJ1-2; D gene: TRBD1; clone size: many; CDR3 DNA: TGTGCCAGCGGGGACAGGACGGCCGGCTACACCTTC; CDR3 protein: CASGDRTAGYTF
V gene: TRBV11-3; J gene: TRBJ2-7; D gene: -; clone size: medium-sized; CDR3 DNA: TGTGCCAGCAGCTTAGAAGCCTCCTACGAGCAGTACTTC; CDR3 protein: CASSLEASYEQYF
V gene: TRBV5-6; J gene: TRBJ1-1; D gene: -; clone size: many; CDR3 DNA: TGTGCCAGCAGCTTGGGGGGCAGGGAGGGCACTGAAGCTTTCTTT; CDR3 protein: CASSLGGREGTEAFF
V gene: TRBV28; J gene: TRBJ2-2; D gene: -; clone size: -; CDR3 DNA: TGTGCCAGCAGTTTGAGGCGGAAGACCGGGGAGCTGTTTTTT; CDR3 protein: CASSLRRKTGELFF
V gene: TRBV29-1; J gene: TRBJ2-2; D gene: TRBD2; clone size: many; CDR3 DNA: TGCAGCGTTGCGCTAGCGGACACCGGGGAGCTGTTTTTT; CDR3 protein: CSVALADTGELFF
V gene: TRBV2; J gene: TRBJ2-7; D gene: TRBD1; clone size: few; CDR3 DNA: TGTGCCAGCAGTGAAGTTCTTTATACGGGACAGGGATCCCCCCCCTACGAGCAGTACTTC; CDR3 protein: CASSEVLYTGQGSPPYEQYF
V gene: TRBV14; J gene: TRBJ2-1; D gene: TRBD1; clone size: many; CDR3 DNA: TGTGCCAGCAGCCAAGTACAGGGGCTCTATGAGCAGTTCTTC; CDR3 protein: CASSQVQGLYEQFF
V gene: TRBV12-3/TRBV12-4; J gene: TRBJ1-1; D gene: -; clone size: -; CDR3 DNA: TGTGCCAGCAGTTCGGCAGGGAGACGCGATGAAGCTTTCTTT; CDR3 protein: CASSSAGRRDEAFF
V gene: TRBV3-1; J gene: TRBJ2-3; D gene: TRBD2; clone size: many; CDR3 DNA: TGTGCCAGCAGCCAAGTTTGGACTAGCAACGTTATTACTAGCACAGATACGCAGTATTTT; CDR3 protein: CASSQVWTSNVITSTDTQYF
V gene: TRBV27; J gene: TRBJ1-2; D gene: -; clone size: many; CDR3 DNA: TGTGCCAGCAGTTTAAGTGCAAACTATGGCTACACCTTC; CDR3 protein: CASSLSANYGYTF
V gene: TRBV7-3; J gene: TRBJ2-1; D gene: TRBD2; clone size: many; CDR3 DNA: TGTGCCAGCAGCTTATGGGCTAGCGGGGGAAATGAGCAGTTCTTC; CDR3 protein: CASSLWASGGNEQFF
V gene: TRBV7-9; J gene: TRBJ2-7; D gene: -; clone size: -; CDR3 DNA: TGTGCCAGCACCTGGTCGGGCAGCCCCTACGAGCAGTACTTC; CDR3 protein: CASTWSGSPYEQYF
V gene: TRBV4-3; J gene: TRBJ2-4; D gene: -; clone size: many; CDR3 DNA: TGCGCCAGCAGCCAAGATGGGGTGGGCGCAACCAAAAACATTCAGTACTTC; CDR3 protein: CASSQDGVGATKNIQYF
V gene: TRBV19; J gene: TRBJ1-1; D gene: -; clone size: few; CDR3 DNA: TGTGCCAGCCGACCGGGGGGACTCAGGGGAACTGAAGCTTTCTTT; CDR3 protein: CASRPGGLRGTEAFF
V gene: TRBV7-6; J gene: TRBJ1-1; D gene: -; clone size: many; CDR3 DNA: TGTGCCAGCAGCCCCGGTACCGAAGGGAACACTGAAGCTTTCTTT; CDR3 protein: CASSPGTEGNTEAFF
V gene: TRBV7-6; J gene: TRBJ1-3; D gene: TRBD1; clone size: few; CDR3 DNA: TGTGCCAGCAGCGAGGGACAGTTGAGCTCTGGAAACACCATATATTTT; CDR3 protein: CASSEGQLSSGNTIYF
V gene: TRBV5-1; J gene: TRBJ2-2; D gene: TRBD2; clone size: few; CDR3 DNA: TGCGCCAGCAGCTTGGCGGGCGGGAGATCTCTCCTTGGCACCGGGGAGCTGTTTTTT; CDR3 protein: CASSLAGGRSLLGTGELFF
V gene: TRBV6-2/TRBV6-3; J gene: TRBJ1-1; D gene: -; clone size: -; CDR3 DNA: TGTGCCAGCAGGGCGACAGAGAACACTGAAGCTTTCTTT; CDR3 protein: CASRATENTEAFF
V gene: TRBV6-5; J gene: TRBJ2-7; D gene: -; clone size: many; CDR3 DNA: TGTGCCAGCAGTTACTCGACGGGGTTCTCGCAAGAGCAGTACTTC; CDR3 protein: CASSYSTGFSQEQYF
V gene: TRBV5-1; J gene: TRBJ2-7; D gene: -; clone size: many; CDR3 DNA: TGCGCCAGCAGCTTGGCTTGGGGAGAAAGGGACTACGAGCAGTACTTC; CDR3 protein: CASSLAWGERDYEQYF
V gene: TRBV7-9; J gene: TRBJ1-5; D gene: -; clone size: many; CDR3 DNA: TGTGCCAGCAGCCAGACACCGGCGGATCAGCCCCAGCATTTT; CDR3 protein: CASSQTPADQPQHF
V gene: TRBV4-3; J gene: TRBJ2-1; D gene: -; clone size: many; CDR3 DNA: TGCGCCAGCAGCCAAGGGGCAGGGGCCTACAATGAGCAGTTCTTC; CDR3 protein: CASSQGAGAYNEQFF
V gene: TRBV5-1; J gene: TRBJ1-2; D gene: -; clone size: few; CDR3 DNA: TGCGCCAGCAGCTTGGTGGCAGACTATGGCTACACCTTC; CDR3 protein: CASSLVADYGYTF
V gene: TRBV24-1; J gene: TRBJ2-6; D gene: -; clone size: -; CDR3 DNA: TGTGCCACCAGTGCTCGGAGCTCTGGGGCCAACGTCCTGACTTTC; CDR3 protein: CATSARSSGANVLTF
V gene: TRBV9; J gene: TRBJ1-3; D gene: -; clone size: many; CDR3 DNA: TGTGCCAGCAGCGTAGCACGGGGTTACGGAAACACCATATATTTT; CDR3 protein: CASSVARGYGNTIYF
V gene: TRBV29-1; J gene: TRBJ2-1; D gene: -; clone size: -; CDR3 DNA: TGCAGCGTGGCGGGACAGACAACCTACAATGAGCAGTTCTTC; CDR3 protein: CSVAGQTTYNEQFF
V gene: TRBV15; J gene: TRBJ1-4; D gene: -; clone size: -; CDR3 DNA: TGTGCCACCAGCAGAGCGGGGCTAGCTAATGAAAAACTGTTTTTT; CDR3 protein: CATSRAGLANEKLFF
V gene: TRBV3-1; J gene: TRBJ2-5; D gene: TRBD2; clone size: many; CDR3 DNA: TGTGCCAGCAGCCTCTATCTAGGACTAGCGGGGCAAGAGACCCAGTACTTC; CDR3 protein: CASSLYLGLAGQETQYF
V gene: TRBV2; J gene: TRBJ2-1; D gene: -; clone size: -; CDR3 DNA: TGTGCCAGCAGTGAACTGGACGGGCCATACAATGAGCAGTTCTTC; CDR3 protein: CASSELDGPYNEQFF
V gene: TRBV6-2/TRBV6-3; J gene: TRBJ2-5; D gene: -; clone size: many; CDR3 DNA: TGTGCCAGCAGCTCCAATTCGGCCAGGCAAAACCAAGAGACCCAGTACTTC; CDR3 protein: CASSSNSARQNQETQYF
V gene: TRBV5-6; J gene: TRBJ1-2; D gene: -; clone size: -; CDR3 DNA: TGTGCCAGCAGCTTGGAGATGGCTTTCTATGGCTACACCTTC; CDR3 protein: CASSLEMAFYGYTF
V gene: TRBV24-1; J gene: TRBJ1-2; D gene: -; clone size: many; CDR3 DNA: TGTGCCACCAGTGACCGACAGAGACACTATGGCTACACCTTC; CDR3 protein: CATSDRQRHYGYTF
V gene: TRBV7-9; J gene: TRBJ2-1; D gene: -; clone size: few; CDR3 DNA: TGTGCCAGCAGCCGGACCTTGGGGGTTGCCTACAATGAGCAGTTCTTC; CDR3 protein: CASSRTLGVAYNEQFF
V gene: TRBV11-2; J gene: TRBJ2-1; D gene: TRBD1; clone size: -; CDR3 DNA: TGTGCCAGCATCAAACTGAACCCCGGGACAGGGGTCTACAATGAGCAGTTCTTC; CDR3 protein: CASIKLNPGTGVYNEQFF
V gene: TRBV25-1; J gene: TRBJ1-1; D gene: -; clone size: few; CDR3 DNA: TGTGCCCAACCTCGCGGGGCAGCCATGAACACTGAAGCTTTCTTT; CDR3 protein: CAQPRGAAMNTEAFF
V gene: TRBV13; J gene: TRBJ2-4; D gene: -; clone size: -; CDR3 DNA: TGTGCCAGCAGCACCGTGTCGTCCCACGGAAACAAAAACATTCAGTACTTC; CDR3 protein: CASSTVSSHGNKNIQYF
V gene: TRBV7-3; J gene: TRBJ2-5; D gene: -; clone size: -; CDR3 DNA: TGTGCCAGCAGCGCCGGACTGGCAGGATTGGAGACCCAGTACTTC; CDR3 protein: CASSAGLAGLETQYF
V gene: TRBV7-2; J gene: TRBJ2-7; D gene: TRBD2; clone size: many; CDR3 DNA: TGTGCCAGCAGCTTACATGGACTAGCGAACTACGAGCAGTACTTC; CDR3 protein: CASSLHGLANYEQYF
V gene: TRBV7-9; J gene: TRBJ2-1; D gene: -; clone size: -; CDR3 DNA: TGTGCCAGCAGCTTTGAAGGCGGGTACAATGAGCAGTTCTTC; CDR3 protein: CASSFEGGYNEQFF
V gene: TRBV27; J gene: TRBJ2-2; D gene: -; clone size: few; CDR3 DNA: TGTGCCAGCAGTTTGGTAGCGACGGACACCGGGGAGCTGTTTTTT; CDR3 protein: CASSLVATDTGELFF